This TCR beta chain was retrieved from a study of blood T cell repertoires in COVID-19. Study summary: COVID-19 samples from acute and convalescent phases originated in the United States, Italy and Spain.

In the original processing: Reference gene primer amplification gave estimated nucleated cell counts. Only in-frame clones appear in the TCRdb table, and some are missing; sequencing was by immunoSEQ multiplex PCR. V, J and clone size derive from that table, while D and trimming were established from the DNA sequence. The repertoire holds 140,000 to 150,000 clones, 75% to 85% seen once, with roughly 13% in the top ten. The CDR3 runs to 14 residues. V lost 4 bases and J lost 0; bases outside the gene matches: 3. CDR1 SGDLS and CDR2 YYNGEE come from the germline V gene. The rearrangement uses TRBV9 and TRBJ2-7, with 8 bases identical to TRBD2. The source material was peripheral blood. The clonotype was recovered from a man between 60 and 75 years old with active or convalescent COVID-19. This CDR3 reads CASSISGSSYEQYF. The CDR3 DNA is TGTGCCAGCAGCATAAGCGGGAGCTCCTACGAGCAGTACTTC.